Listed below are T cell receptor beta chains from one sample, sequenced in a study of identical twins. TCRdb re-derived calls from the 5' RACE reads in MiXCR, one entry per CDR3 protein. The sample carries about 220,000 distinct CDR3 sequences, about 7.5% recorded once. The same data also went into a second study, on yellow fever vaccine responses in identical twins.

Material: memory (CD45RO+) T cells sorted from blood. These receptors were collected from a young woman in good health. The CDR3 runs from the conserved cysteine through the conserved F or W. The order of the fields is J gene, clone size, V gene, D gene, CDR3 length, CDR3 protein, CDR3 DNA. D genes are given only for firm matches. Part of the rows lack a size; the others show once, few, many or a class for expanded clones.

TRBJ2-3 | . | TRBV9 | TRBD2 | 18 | CASSFGLAGGSFPDTQYF | TGTGCCAGCAGCTTCGGACTAGCGGGAGGGTCCTTTCCAGATACGCAGTATTTT
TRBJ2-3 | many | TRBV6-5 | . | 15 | CASSYASLDTDTQYF | TGTGCCAGCAGTTACGCGAGCCTCGACACAGATACGCAGTATTTT
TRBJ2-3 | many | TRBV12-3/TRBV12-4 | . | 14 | CASTQGLRTDTQYF | TGTGCCAGCACCCAGGGACTGCGCACAGATACGCAGTATTTT
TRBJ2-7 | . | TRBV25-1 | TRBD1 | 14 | CASSTGTVAYEQYF | TGTGCCAGCAGTACGGGGACAGTAGCCTACGAGCAGTACTTC
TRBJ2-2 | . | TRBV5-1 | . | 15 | CASSSQGFNTGELFF | TGCGCCAGCAGCTCCCAGGGGTTTAACACCGGGGAGCTGTTTTTT
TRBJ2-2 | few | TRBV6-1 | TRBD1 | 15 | CASSELQGAGGELFF | TGTGCCAGCAGTGAATTACAGGGGGCTGGCGGGGAGCTGTTTTTT
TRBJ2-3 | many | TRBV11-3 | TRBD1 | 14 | CASSPTGASDTQYF | TGTGCCAGCAGCCCCACAGGGGCATCAGATACGCAGTATTTT
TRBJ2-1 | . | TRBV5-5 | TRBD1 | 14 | CASSFWDSRNEQFF | TGTGCCAGCAGCTTCTGGGACAGCCGCAATGAGCAGTTCTTC
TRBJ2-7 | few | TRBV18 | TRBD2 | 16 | CASSQTSGGTIYEQYF | TGTGCCAGCTCCCAGACTAGCGGGGGGACGATCTACGAGCAGTACTTC
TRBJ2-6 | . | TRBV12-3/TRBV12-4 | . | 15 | CASSLWGTGANVLTF | TGTGCCAGCAGTTTGTGGGGAACTGGGGCCAACGTCCTGACTTTC
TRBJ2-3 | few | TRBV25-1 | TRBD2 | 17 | CASSELEREAKADTQYF | TGTGCCAGCAGTGAATTGGAGCGGGAGGCAAAGGCAGATACGCAGTATTTT
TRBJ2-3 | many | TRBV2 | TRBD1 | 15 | CASSPTGGAGDTQYF | TGTGCCAGCAGTCCGACAGGGGGCGCAGGGGATACGCAGTATTTT
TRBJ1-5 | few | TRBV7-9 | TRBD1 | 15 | CASSYSGQDNQPQHF | TGTGCCAGCAGTTATTCGGGACAGGACAATCAGCCCCAGCATTTT
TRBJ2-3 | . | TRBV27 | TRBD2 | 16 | CASSLISGGAPDTQYF | TGTGCCAGCAGTTTAATTAGCGGGGGGGCACCTGATACGCAGTATTTT
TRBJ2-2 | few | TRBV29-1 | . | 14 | CSVGQFADTGELFF | TGCAGCGTTGGCCAATTCGCGGACACCGGGGAGCTGTTTTTT
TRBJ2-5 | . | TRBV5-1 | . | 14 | CASSLTTGQETQYF | TGCGCCAGCAGCTTGACCACGGGGCAAGAGACCCAGTACTTC
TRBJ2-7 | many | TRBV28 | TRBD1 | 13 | CASQRQGSYEQYF | TGTGCCAGTCAAAGACAGGGGAGTTACGAGCAGTACTTC
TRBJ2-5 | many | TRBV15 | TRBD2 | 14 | CATTAGGTLKTQYF | TGTGCCACGACAGCGGGGGGTACCCTGAAGACCCAGTACTTC
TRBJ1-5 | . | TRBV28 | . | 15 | CASSLIQFTYQPQHF | TGTGCCAGCAGTTTAATCCAGTTCACCTATCAGCCCCAGCATTTT
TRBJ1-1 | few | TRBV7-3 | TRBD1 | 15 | CASSLGQGAPGLAFF | TGTGCCAGCAGCTTAGGACAGGGGGCGCCTGGTTTAGCTTTCTTT
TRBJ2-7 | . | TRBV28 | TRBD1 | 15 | CASSLGGQRLREQYF | TGTGCCAGCAGTTTAGGGGGACAGCGCCTGAGGGAGCAGTACTTC
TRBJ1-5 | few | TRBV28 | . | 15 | CASSFSGQRNQPQHF | TGTGCCAGCAGTTTTTCCGGACAGCGCAATCAGCCCCAGCATTTT
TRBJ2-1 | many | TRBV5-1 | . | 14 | CASRVRLSYNEQFF | TGCGCCAGCAGGGTCCGCTTATCCTACAATGAGCAGTTCTTC
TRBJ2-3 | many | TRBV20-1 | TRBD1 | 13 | CSVNDRGADTQYF | TGCAGTGTCAACGACAGGGGGGCAGATACGCAGTATTTT
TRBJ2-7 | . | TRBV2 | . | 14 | CASRKRDLRNEQYF | TGTGCCAGCCGCAAACGGGACCTACGAAACGAGCAGTACTTC
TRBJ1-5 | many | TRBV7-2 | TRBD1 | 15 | CASSPDRGAFQPQHF | TGTGCCAGCAGCCCCGACAGGGGTGCTTTTCAGCCCCAGCATTTT
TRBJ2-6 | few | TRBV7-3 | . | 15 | CASSLPSKGANVLTF | TGTGCCAGCAGCCTGCCAAGTAAGGGGGCCAACGTCCTGACTTTC
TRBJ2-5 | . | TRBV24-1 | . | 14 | CATSDLVKQETQYF | TGTGCCACCAGTGATTTGGTCAAGCAAGAGACCCAGTACTTC
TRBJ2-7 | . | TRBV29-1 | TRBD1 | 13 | CSAGTGDVYEQYF | TGCAGCGCTGGGACAGGGGATGTCTACGAGCAGTACTTC
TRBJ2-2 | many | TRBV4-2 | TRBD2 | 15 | CASSQEAGGPGELFF | TGTGCCAGCAGCCAAGAAGCGGGGGGGCCCGGGGAGCTGTTTTTT
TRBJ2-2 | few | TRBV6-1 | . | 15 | CASSEYGTGGGELFF | TGTGCCAGCAGTGAATACGGGACTGGAGGAGGGGAGCTGTTTTTT
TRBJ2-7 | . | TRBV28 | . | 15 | CASNPGAARTWEQYF | TGTGCCAGCAACCCGGGGGCCGCCCGCACTTGGGAGCAGTACTTC
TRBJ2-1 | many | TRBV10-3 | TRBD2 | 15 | CAITGTSGRAREQFF | TGTGCCATCACCGGCACTAGCGGGAGGGCCCGCGAGCAGTTCTTC
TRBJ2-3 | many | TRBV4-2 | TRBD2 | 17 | CASSQEGGLAGPDTQYF | TGTGCCAGCAGCCAAGAGGGGGGACTAGCGGGACCAGATACGCAGTATTTT
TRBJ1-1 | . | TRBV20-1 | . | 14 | CSAREGTGNTEAFF | TGCAGTGCCAGAGAAGGTACGGGGAACACTGAAGCTTTCTTT
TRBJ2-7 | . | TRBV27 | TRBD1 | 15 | CASSLMAGGDHEQYF | TGTGCCAGCAGTTTGATGGCAGGGGGCGATCACGAGCAGTACTTC
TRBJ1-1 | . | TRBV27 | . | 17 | CASSLFGSTNKNTEAFF | TGTGCCAGCAGTTTATTTGGTAGTACAAACAAGAACACTGAAGCTTTCTTT
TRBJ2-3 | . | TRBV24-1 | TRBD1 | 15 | CATIDRTGNTDTQYF | TGTGCCACCATCGACCGGACAGGCAACACAGATACGCAGTATTTT
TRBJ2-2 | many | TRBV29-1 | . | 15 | CSVGRGRVNTGELFF | TGCAGCGTTGGTCGGGGAAGGGTGAACACCGGGGAGCTGTTTTTT
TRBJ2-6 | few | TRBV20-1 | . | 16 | CSARDTRRSGANVLTF | TGCAGTGCTAGAGATACCCGGCGCTCTGGGGCCAACGTCCTGACTTTC
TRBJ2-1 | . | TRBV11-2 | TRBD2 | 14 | CASRPSGSYNEQFF | TGTGCCAGCAGGCCTAGCGGCTCCTACAATGAGCAGTTCTTC
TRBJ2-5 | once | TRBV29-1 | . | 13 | CSGGGRVEETQYF | TGCAGCGGGGGTGGCAGGGTAGAAGAGACCCAGTACTTC
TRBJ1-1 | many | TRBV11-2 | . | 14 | CASSLFQGKTEAFF | TGTGCCAGCAGCTTATTCCAGGGAAAAACTGAAGCTTTCTTT
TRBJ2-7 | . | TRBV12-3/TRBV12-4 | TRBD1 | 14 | CASSSGGTSYEQYF | TGTGCCAGCAGTTCAGGGGGCACCTCCTACGAGCAGTACTTC
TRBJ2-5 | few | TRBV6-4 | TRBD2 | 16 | CASSEGGASGKETQYF | TGTGCCAGCAGTGAAGGTGGGGCTAGCGGCAAAGAGACCCAGTACTTC